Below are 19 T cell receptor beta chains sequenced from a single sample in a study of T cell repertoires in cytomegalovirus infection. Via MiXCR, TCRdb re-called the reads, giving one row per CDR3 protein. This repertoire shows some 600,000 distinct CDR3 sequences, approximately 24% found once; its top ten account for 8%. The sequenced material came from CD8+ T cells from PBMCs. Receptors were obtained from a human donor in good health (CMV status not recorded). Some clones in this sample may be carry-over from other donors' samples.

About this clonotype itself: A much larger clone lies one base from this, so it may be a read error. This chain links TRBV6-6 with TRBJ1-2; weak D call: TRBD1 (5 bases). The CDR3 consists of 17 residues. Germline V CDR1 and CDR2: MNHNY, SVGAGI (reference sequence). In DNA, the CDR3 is TGTGCCAGCAGTTACCTCTCCGACCGGGACCTAGACTATGGCTGCACCTTC. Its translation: CASSYLSDRDLDYGCTF.

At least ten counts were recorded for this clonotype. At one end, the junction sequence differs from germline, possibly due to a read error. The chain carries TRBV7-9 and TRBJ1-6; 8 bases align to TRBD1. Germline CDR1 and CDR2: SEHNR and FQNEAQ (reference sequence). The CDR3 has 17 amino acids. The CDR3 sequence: CASSLRPPGGYYSPLHF. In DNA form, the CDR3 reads TGTGCCAGCAGCTTAAGGCCCCCAGGGGGCTATTATTCACCCCTCCACTTT.

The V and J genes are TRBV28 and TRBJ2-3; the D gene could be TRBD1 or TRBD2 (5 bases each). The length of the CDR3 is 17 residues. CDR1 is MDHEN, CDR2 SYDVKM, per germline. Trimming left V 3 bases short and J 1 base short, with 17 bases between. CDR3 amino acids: CASSFASGGDGTDTQYF. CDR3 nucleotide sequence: TGTGCCAGCAGTTTCGCCTCTGGTGGGGACGGCACAGATACGCAGTATTTT.

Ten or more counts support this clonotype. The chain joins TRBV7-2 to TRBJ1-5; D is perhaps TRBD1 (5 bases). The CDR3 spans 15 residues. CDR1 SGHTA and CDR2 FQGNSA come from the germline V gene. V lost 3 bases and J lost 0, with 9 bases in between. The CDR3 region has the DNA TGTGCCAGCAGCTTGGGACCTTATAGCAATCAGCCCCAGCATTTT. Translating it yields CASSLGPYSNQPQHF.

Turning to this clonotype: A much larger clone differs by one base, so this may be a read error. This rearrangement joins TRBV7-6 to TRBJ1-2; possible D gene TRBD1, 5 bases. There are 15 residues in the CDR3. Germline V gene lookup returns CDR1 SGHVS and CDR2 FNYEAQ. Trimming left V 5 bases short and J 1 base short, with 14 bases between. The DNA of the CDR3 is TGTGCCAGCAGCCCCCGACCTGACAGTAACTATGGCTACACCTTC. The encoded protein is CASSPRPDSNYGYTF. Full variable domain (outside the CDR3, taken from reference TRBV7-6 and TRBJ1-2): GAGVSQSPRYKVTKRGQDVALRCDPISGHVSLYWYRQALGQGPEFLTYFNYEAQQDKSGLPNDRFSAERPEGSISTLTIQRTEQRDSAMYRCASSPRPDSNYGYTFGSGTRLTVV.

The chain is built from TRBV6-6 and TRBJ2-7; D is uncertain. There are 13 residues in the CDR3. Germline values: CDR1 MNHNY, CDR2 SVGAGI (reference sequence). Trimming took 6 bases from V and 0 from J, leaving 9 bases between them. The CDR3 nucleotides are TGTGCCAGCAGGTCGATGTTCTCCTACGAGCAGTACGTC. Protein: CASRSMFSYEQYV.

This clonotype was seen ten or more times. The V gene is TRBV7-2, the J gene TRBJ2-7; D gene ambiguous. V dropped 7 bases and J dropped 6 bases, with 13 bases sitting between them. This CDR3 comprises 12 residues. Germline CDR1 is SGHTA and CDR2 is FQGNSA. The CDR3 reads CASNVMNSEQYF. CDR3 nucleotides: TGTGCCAGCAACGTAATGAACTCCGAGCAGTACTTC.

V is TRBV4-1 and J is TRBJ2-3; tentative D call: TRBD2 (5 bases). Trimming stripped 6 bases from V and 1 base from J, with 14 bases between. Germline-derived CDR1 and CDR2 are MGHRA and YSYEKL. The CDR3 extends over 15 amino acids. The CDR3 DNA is TGCGCCAGCAGTCAAAGGATGAGGGGCACAGATACGCAGTATTTT. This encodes CASSQRMRGTDTQYF.

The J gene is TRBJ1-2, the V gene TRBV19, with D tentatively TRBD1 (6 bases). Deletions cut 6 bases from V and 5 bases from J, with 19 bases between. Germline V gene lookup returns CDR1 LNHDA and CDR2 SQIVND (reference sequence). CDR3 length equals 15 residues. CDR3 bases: TGTGCCAGTAGCGTCGCCAAGGGACACCAATATGGCTACACCTTC. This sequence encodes CASSVAKGHQYGYTF.

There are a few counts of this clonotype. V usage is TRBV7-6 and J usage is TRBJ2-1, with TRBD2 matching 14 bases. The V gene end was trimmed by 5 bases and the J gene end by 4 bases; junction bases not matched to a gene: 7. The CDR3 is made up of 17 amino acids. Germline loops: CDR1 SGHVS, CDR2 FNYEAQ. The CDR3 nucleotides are TGTGCCAGCAGCCCCGGGGGACTAGCGGGGGTGTACAATGAGCAGTTCTTC. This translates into CASSPGGLAGVYNEQFF.

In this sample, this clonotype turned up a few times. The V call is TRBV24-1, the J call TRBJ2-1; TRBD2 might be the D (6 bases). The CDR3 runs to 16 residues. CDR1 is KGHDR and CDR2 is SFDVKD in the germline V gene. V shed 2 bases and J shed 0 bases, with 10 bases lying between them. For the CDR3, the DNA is TGTGCCACCAGTGATTCCCGGGACTTCTCCTACAATGAGCAGTTCTTC. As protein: CATSDSRDFSYNEQFF.

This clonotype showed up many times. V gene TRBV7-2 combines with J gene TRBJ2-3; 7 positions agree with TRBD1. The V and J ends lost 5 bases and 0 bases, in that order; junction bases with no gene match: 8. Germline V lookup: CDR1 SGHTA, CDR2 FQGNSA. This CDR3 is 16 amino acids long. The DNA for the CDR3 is TGTGCCAGCAGCACTCGGACAGGCCCCAGCACAGATACGCAGTATTTT. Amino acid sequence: CASSTRTGPSTDTQYF.

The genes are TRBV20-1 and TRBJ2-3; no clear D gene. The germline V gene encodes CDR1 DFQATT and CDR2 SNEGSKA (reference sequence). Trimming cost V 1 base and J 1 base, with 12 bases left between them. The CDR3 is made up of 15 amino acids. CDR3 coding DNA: TGCAGTGCTAGAGCCGCGGTAGAAGGCACAGATACGCAGTATTTT. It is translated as CSARAAVEGTDTQYF.

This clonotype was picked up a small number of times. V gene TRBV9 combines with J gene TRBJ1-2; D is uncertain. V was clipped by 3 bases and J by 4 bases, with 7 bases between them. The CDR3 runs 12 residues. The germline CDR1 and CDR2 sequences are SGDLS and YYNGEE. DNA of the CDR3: TGTGCCAGCAGCGGACGGATCTATGGCTACACCTTC. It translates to CASSGRIYGYTF.

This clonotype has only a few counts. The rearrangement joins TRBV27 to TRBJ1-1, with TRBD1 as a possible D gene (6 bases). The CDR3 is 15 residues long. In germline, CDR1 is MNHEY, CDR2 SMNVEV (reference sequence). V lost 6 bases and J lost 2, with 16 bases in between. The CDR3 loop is CASRSNGGRNTEAFF. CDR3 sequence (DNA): TGTGCCAGCAGGTCCAACGGGGGGCGAAACACTGAAGCTTTCTTT.

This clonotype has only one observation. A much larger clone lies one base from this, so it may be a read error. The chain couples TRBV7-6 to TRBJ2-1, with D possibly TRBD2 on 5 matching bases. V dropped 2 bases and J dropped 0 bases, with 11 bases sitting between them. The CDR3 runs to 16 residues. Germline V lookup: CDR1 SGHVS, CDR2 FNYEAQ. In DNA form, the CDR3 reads TGTGCCAGCAGCTTAATTGGGAGACCCTCCTACAATGAGCAGTTCTTC. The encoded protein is CASSLIGRPSYNEQFF.

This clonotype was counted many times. The CDR3 bases are TGTGCCAGCAGCTCTCGGTCCGATAATTCACCCCTCCACTTT. Translated, it gives CASSSRSDNSPLHF. This sequence joins TRBV7-8 and TRBJ1-6; the D is unclear. Trimming took off 4 bases at V and 5 bases at J, with 9 bases between the two ends. Germline lookup yields CDR1 SGHVS and CDR2 FQNEAQ. CDR3 length: 14 amino acids. Based on the CDR3 plus reference TRBV7-8 and TRBJ1-6, the full variable domain is GAGVSQSPRYKVAKRGQDVALRCDPISGHVSLFWYQQALGQGPEFLTYFQNEAQLDKSGLPSDRFFAERPEGSVSTLKIQRTQQEDSAVYLCASSSRSDNSPLHFGNGTRLTVT.

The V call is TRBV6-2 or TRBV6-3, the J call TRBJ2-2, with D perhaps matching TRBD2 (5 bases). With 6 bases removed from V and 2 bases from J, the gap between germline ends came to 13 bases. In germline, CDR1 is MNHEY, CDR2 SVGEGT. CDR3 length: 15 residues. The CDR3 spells CASSGDWTNTGELFF. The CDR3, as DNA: TGTGCCAGCAGCGGGGATTGGACTAACACCGGGGAGCTGTTTTTT.

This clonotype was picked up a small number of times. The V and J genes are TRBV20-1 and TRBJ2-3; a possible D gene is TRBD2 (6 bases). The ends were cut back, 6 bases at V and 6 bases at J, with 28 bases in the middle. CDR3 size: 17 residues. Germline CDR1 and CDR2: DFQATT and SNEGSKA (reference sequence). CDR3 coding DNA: TGCAGTGCCACCACCCCCTTAGCGGAAAAAGAAAAGGATACGCAGTATTTT. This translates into CSATTPLAEKEKDTQYF.